These 20 T cell receptor beta chains came from one sample sequenced in a study of breast tumors, draining lymph nodes, adjacent tissues. TCRdb called the multiplex PCR reads again in MiXCR, with one record for every CDR3 protein. The sample records 66,000 or so distinct CDR3 sequences, 40% to 45% being singletons. The specimen was breast tumor tissue. The source is a female donor with breast cancer. Some clones in this sample may be carry-over from other donors' samples.

The V gene is TRBV14, the J gene TRBJ1-1; D gene unclear. V shed 2 bases and J shed 6 bases, with 10 bases lying between them. CDR3 length: 13 amino acids. CDR1 and CDR2 (germline): SGHDN, FVKESK. This CDR3 reads CASSQTPPPEAFF. The CDR3, as DNA: TGTGCCAGCAGCCAAACTCCCCCCCCTGAAGCTTTCTTT.

This clonotype showed up many times. In DNA, the CDR3 is TGCGCCAGCCCCCGACGAGGGAGAGAGACCCAGTACTTC. Its protein is CASPRRGRETQYF. The rearrangement links TRBV5-1 to TRBJ2-5; possible D gene TRBD2, 5 bases. Germline CDR1 and CDR2: SGHRS and YFSETQ. The CDR3 covers 13 residues. The ends were cut back, 7 bases at V and 4 bases at J, with 14 bases in the middle.

This clonotype was counted ten times or more. The chain couples TRBV4-2 to TRBJ2-1; no clear D. The germline CDR1 and CDR2 sequences are LGHNA and YNFKEQ. The CDR3 totals 17 residues. V was cut by 0 bases and J by 15 bases, with 27 bases left in between. In nucleotides, the CDR3 is TGTGCCAGCAGCCAAGATCTAACTTTCTCGAGGCCCCTACCTCGGTTCTTC. It translates to CASSQDLTFSRPLPRFF.

V gene TRBV7-7 combines with J gene TRBJ2-3; TRBD2 aligns across 12 bases. This CDR3 has 16 residues. Germline V CDR1 and CDR2: SSHAT, FNYEAQ (reference sequence). The CDR3, as DNA: TGTGCTCGCTCCGGGACTAGCGGGTCTAGCACAGATACGCAGTATTTT. Translated: CARSGTSGSSTDTQYF.

This clonotype came up once. Compared with germline, one end of the junction differs, possibly owing to a read error. The genes are TRBV11-2 and TRBJ2-3; D possibly uses TRBD1 or TRBD2 (6 bases each). This CDR3 has 18 amino acids. The germline CDR1 and CDR2 sequences are SGHAT and FQNNGV. The CDR3 here is CASRRPGGAPGRTDTQCF. CDR3 DNA sequence: TGTGCCAGCAGACGGCCCGGGGGCGCCCCGGGACGCACAGATACGCAGTGTTTT. The full variable domain, in which reference TRBV11-2 and TRBJ2-3 provide the parts outside the CDR3, is EAGVAQSPRYKIIEKRQSVAFWCNPISGHATLYWYQQILGQGPKLLIQFQNNGVVDDSQLPKDRFSAERLKGVDSTLKIQPAKLEDSAVYLCASRRPGGAPGRTDTQCFGPGTRLTVL.

As for this clonotype: This may be a read error: a much more frequent sequence differs by one nucleotide. This rearrangement joins TRBV5-1 to TRBJ2-4, with D tentatively TRBD1 (5 bases). Germline V gene data show CDR1 as SGHRS and CDR2 as YFSETQ. The CDR3 is made up of 15 amino acids. The CDR3 region is CASSFGRVAKNVQYF. The CDR3 region has the DNA TGCGCCAGCAGCTTCGGCAGGGTAGCCAAAAACGTTCAGTACTTC.

This clonotype has at least ten counts. The gene calls are TRBV12-3 or TRBV12-4 and TRBJ2-7; the match to TRBD1 covers 7 bases. The CDR3 spans 14 residues. V lost 5 bases to trimming and J lost 1 base; unmatched junction nucleotides: 5. This chain's CDR3 is CASSPGGRSYEQYF. CDR3 bases: TGTGCCAGCAGTCCAGGGGGAAGATCCTACGAGCAGTACTTC.

This chain links TRBV12-5 with TRBJ1-2; no clear D. The CDR3 covers 14 residues. Trimming cost V 3 bases and J 3 bases, with 11 bases left between them. Germline V gene data show CDR1 as LGHNT and CDR2 as FRNRAP. The DNA for the CDR3 is TGTGCTAGTGGTTTTTTGTCTTTCGACTATGGCTACACCTTC. This gives the protein CASGFLSFDYGYTF.

To note about this clonotype: The conserved phenylalanine or tryptophan normally closing the CDR3 is absent here, so this likely arose from a read error. It is unclear where the CDR3 begins or ends on the DNA, so no DNA is shown, and the CDR3 is as TCRdb lists it. This chain connects TRBV7-2 to TRBJ2-1; the DNA was not compared with TRBD1, the D call given in the table. Termini included, the CDR3 measures 16 amino acids. CDR1 and CDR2 from the germline V gene are SGHTA and FQGNSA. The CDR3 is CASRPTGGEYGYTFGS.

A note on this clonotype: Since a much larger clone is just one base distant, this may be a read error. This chain joins TRBV3-1 and TRBJ2-1; 14 bases are shared with TRBD2. The CDR3 runs to 15 residues. Trimming at V came to 4 bases and at J to 8 bases, leaving 4 bases not matched to a gene. Germline CDR1 and CDR2: LGHDT and YNNKEL (reference sequence). CDR3 DNA sequence: TGTGCCAGCAGCCGCCAGGGACTAGCGGGAGATGAGCAGTTCTTC. It is translated as CASSRQGLAGDEQFF.

The chain carries TRBV12-3 or TRBV12-4 and TRBJ2-7; 11 positions match TRBD1. The J call may not be correct, given that the DNA end is closer to TRBJ2-1. The CDR3 runs to 14 residues. The CDR3, as DNA: TGTGCCAGCAGATCCGGGACAGGGGGCAATGAGCAGTTCTTC. It is translated as CASRSGTGGNEQFF.

The V and J genes are TRBV28 and TRBJ2-5; 7 nucleotides match TRBD1. The germline CDR1 and CDR2 sequences are MDHEN and SYDVKM. Germline trimming cut 6 bases from V and 8 bases from J; bases unmatched to any gene: 15. The CDR3 is 15 amino acids. CDR3 in amino acids: CASSTNRGSHGTQYF. CDR3 sequence (DNA): TGTGCCAGCAGCACCAACAGGGGTAGTCATGGTACCCAGTACTTC.

This clonotype was seen at least ten times. J is TRBJ2-7 and V is TRBV10-3; 16 bases map to TRBD2. Germline values: CDR1 ENHRY, CDR2 SYGVKD. Trimming cost V 1 base and J 0 bases; bases outside gene matches: 6. The CDR3 totals 19 residues. CDR3 sequence (DNA): TGTGCCATCAGTGAGTTGGGACTAGCGGGGGGGCTGAGCTCCTACGAGCAGTACTTC. Translation: CAISELGLAGGLSSYEQYF.

This clonotype was observed many times. The chain joins TRBV19 to TRBJ2-4; D is unclear. Trimming took 4 bases from V and 0 from J, leaving 4 bases between them. CDR1 and CDR2 (germline): LNHDA, SQIVND (reference sequence). The CDR3 contains 13 residues. The CDR3, as DNA: TGTGCCAGTAGTAACTTAGCCAAAAACATTCAGTACTTC. Translation: CASSNLAKNIQYF.

This clonotype was observed at least ten times. A read error may be the cause here, since a much bigger clone is one base away. This chain joins TRBV5-5 and TRBJ2-2, with D perhaps TRBD2 (6 bases). V dropped 5 bases and J dropped 4 bases, with 12 bases sitting between them. Germline V gene lookup returns CDR1 SGHKS and CDR2 YYEKEE (reference sequence). The CDR3 covers 14 residues. The CDR3 region is CASRSGLTTGELFF. The CDR3 DNA follows: TGTGCCAGCAGGTCGGGACTGACCACCGGGGAGCTGTTTTTT.

Of note for this clonotype: At one end, the junction sequence differs from germline, possibly due to a read error. In DNA form, the CDR3 reads TGCAGTGCTAGAGATCTGGCGGGGGGGCCGTTCACAGGTACGCAGTATTTT. Its translation: CSARDLAGGPFTGTQYF. V is TRBV20-1 and J is TRBJ2-3, with TRBD2 matching over 9 bases. The germline CDR1 and CDR2 sequences are DFQATT and SNEGSKA (reference sequence). This CDR3 has 17 residues.

Many counts were recorded for this clonotype. The chain employs TRBV5-1 and TRBJ2-5; either TRBD1 or TRBD2 may supply D (6 bases each). The V and J ends lost 3 bases and 5 bases respectively, with 11 bases between them. The CDR3 has 13 residues. CDR1 and CDR2 from the germline V gene are SGHRS and YFSETQ. The CDR3 coding sequence is TGCGCCAGCAGCTATACAGGGAGGGAGACCCAGTACTTC. It encodes CASSYTGRETQYF. The variable domain in full, with the rest retrieved from reference TRBV5-1 and TRBJ2-5, is KAGVTQTPRYLIKTRGQQVTLSCSPISGHRSVSWYQQTPGQGLQFLFEYFSETQRNKGNFPGRFSGRQFSNSRSEMNVSTLELGDSALYLCASSYTGRETQYFGPGTRLLVL.

This rearrangement joins TRBV24-1 to TRBJ2-1, with D possibly being TRBD2 (6 bases). Germline CDR1 is KGHDR and CDR2 is SFDVKD. V was shortened by 7 bases and J by 11 bases, with 23 bases between the two germline ends. This CDR3 has 15 residues. The CDR3 sequence: CATREGMNTGDKQFF. The CDR3 bases are TGTGCCACCAGGGAGGGGATGAACACCGGGGATAAGCAGTTCTTC.

In this sample, this clonotype turned up many times. Just one base apart from a much larger clone, this may be a read error. The CDR3 ends on some other residue instead of the conserved phenylalanine or tryptophan, so this is likely a read error. The gene calls are TRBV7-7 and TRBJ2-5; 8 bases fit TRBD1. Germline CDR1 and CDR2: SSHAT and FNYEAQ (reference sequence). The CDR3 has 14 amino acids. The CDR3 DNA sequence: TGTGCTAGCAGCGCAACAGGGGGTAGAGAGACCCAGTACCTC. Residues: CASSATGGRETQYL.

This clonotype occurred many times. The V call is TRBV7-9, the J call TRBJ2-1; TRBD1 matches at 8 bases. Germline lookup yields CDR1 SEHNR and CDR2 FQNEAQ (reference sequence). The CDR3 consists of 18 residues. V shed 6 bases and J 9 bases; nucleotides not matched to a gene: 22. CDR3 in amino acids: CASRPPPTRDRSTSEQFF. Written as DNA, the CDR3 is TGTGCCAGCAGACCTCCACCGACAAGGGACAGGAGTACAAGTGAGCAGTTCTTC.